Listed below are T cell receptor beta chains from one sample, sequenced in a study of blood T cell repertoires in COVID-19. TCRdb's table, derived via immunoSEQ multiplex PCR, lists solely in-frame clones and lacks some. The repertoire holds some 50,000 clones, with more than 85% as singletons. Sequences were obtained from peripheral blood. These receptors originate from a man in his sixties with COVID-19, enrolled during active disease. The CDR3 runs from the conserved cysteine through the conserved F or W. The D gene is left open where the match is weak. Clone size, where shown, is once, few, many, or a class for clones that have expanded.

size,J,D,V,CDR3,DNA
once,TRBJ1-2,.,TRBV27,CASSSHGANYGYTF,TGTGCCAGCAGTTCGCACGGAGCTAACTATGGCTACACCTTC
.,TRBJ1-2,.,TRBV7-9,CASSLDEFRGYTF,TGTGCCAGCAGCTTAGACGAGTTTCGCGGCTACACCTTC
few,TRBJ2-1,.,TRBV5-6,CASSLERNNEQFF,TGTGCCAGCAGCTTAGAGCGGAATAATGAGCAGTTCTTC
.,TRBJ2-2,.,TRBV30,CAWSVGLARTGELFF,TGTGCCTGGAGTGTAGGCTTAGCACGCACCGGGGAGCTGTTTTTT
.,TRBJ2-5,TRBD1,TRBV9,CASSPATGKETQYF,TGTGCCAGCAGCCCAGCGACAGGGAAGGAGACCCAGTACTTC
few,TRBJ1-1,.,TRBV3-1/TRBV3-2,CASSQDPGNTEAFF,TGTGCCAGCAGCCAAGATCCCGGGAACACTGAAGCTTTCTTT
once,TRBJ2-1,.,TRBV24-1,CATSDQGRGSYNEQFF,TGTGCCACCAGTGATCAAGGTCGGGGCTCCTACAATGAGCAGTTCTTC
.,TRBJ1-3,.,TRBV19,CASSISRFSGNTIYF,TGTGCCAGTAGTATAAGCCGTTTCTCTGGAAACACCATATATTTT
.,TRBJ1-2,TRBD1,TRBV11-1,CASSFGTANYGYTF,TGTGCCAGCAGCTTTGGGACAGCTAACTATGGCTACACCTTC
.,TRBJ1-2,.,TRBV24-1,CATSDSTGDYGYTF,TGTGCCACCAGTGACTCAACAGGAGACTATGGCTACACCTTC
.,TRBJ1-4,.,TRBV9,CASSVNGGAGEKLFF,TGTGCCAGCAGCGTAAACGGGGGGGCAGGTGAAAAACTGTTTTTT
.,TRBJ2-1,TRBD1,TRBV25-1,CASSEGQGGHNEQFF,TGTGCCAGCAGTGAGGGACAGGGGGGCCACAATGAGCAGTTCTTC
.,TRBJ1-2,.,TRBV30,CAWSAEVFANYGYTF,TGTGCCTGGAGCGCGGAAGTGTTTGCTAACTATGGCTACACCTTC
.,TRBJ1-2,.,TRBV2,CASSDRSPDRWGYTF,TGTGCCAGCAGTGATAGGTCCCCCGACAGATGGGGCTACACCTTC
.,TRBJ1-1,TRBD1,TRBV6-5,CASSLRQGGTEAFF,TGTGCCAGCAGTTTAAGGCAGGGGGGCACTGAAGCTTTCTTT
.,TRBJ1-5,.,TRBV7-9,CASSSSGYSGNQPQHF,TGTGCCAGCAGCTCTAGTGGGTATTCAGGCAATCAGCCCCAGCATTTT
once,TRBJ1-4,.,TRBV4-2,CASSQGVSGNEKLFF,TGTGCCAGCAGCCAAGGAGTGTCAGGCAATGAAAAACTGTTTTTT